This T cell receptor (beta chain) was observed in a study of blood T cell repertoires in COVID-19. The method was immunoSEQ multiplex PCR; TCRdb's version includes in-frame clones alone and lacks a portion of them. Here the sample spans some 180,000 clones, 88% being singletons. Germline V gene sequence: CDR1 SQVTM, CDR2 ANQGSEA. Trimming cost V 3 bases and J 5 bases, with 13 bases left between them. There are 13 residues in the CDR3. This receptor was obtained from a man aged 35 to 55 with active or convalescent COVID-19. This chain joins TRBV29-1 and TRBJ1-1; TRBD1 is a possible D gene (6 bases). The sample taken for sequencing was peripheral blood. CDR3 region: CSVDRGARTEAFF. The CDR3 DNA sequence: TGCAGCGTTGACAGGGGCGCGAGGACTGAAGCTTTCTTT.